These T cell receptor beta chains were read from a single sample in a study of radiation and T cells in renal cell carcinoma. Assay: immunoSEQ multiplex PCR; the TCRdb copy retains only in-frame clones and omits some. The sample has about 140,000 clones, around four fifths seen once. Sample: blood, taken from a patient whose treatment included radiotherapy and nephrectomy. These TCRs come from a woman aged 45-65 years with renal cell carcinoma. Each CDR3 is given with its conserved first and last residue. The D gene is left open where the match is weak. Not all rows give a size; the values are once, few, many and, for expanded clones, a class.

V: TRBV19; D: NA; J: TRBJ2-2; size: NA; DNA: TGTGCCAGTAGTACTTCACTCACTACCGGGGAGCTGTTTTTT; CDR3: CASSTSLTTGELFF
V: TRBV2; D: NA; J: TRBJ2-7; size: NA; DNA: TGTGCCAGCTTAAGGGACACCTCCTACGAGCAGTACTTC; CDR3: CASLRDTSYEQYF
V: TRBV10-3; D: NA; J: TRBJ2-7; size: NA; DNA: TGTGCCATCAGTGAGTCGTATGGCTACGAGCAGTACTTC; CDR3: CAISESYGYEQYF
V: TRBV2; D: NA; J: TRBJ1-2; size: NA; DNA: TGTGCCAGCAACCCGAGCGGGACTGGCTACACCTTC; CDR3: CASNPSGTGYTF
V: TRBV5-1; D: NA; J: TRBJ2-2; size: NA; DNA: TGCGCCAGCAGTTGGGGAAACACCGGGGAGCTGTTTTTT; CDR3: CASSWGNTGELFF
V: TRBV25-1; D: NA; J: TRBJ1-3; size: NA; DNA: TGTGCCAGCAGTCCCTTGAACTCTGGAAACACCATATATTTT; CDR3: CASSPLNSGNTIYF
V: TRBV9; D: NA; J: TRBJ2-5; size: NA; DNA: TGTGCCAGCAGCGTAGGGCCCCGGGGTCCAGAGACCCAGTACTTC; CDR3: CASSVGPRGPETQYF
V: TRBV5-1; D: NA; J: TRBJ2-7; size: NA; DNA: TGCGCCAGCAGCTTTGAAAACTCCTACGAGCAGTACTTC; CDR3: CASSFENSYEQYF
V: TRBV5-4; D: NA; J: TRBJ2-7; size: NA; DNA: TGTGCCAGCAGCCGCGGAGGCCATGTGATGCCCGGCGAGCAGTACTTC; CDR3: CASSRGGHVMPGEQYF
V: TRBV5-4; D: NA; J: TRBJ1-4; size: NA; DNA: TGTGCCAGCAGCCCACCGGGACACGGGAAACTGTTTTTT; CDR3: CASSPPGHGKLFF
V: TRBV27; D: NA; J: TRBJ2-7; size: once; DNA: TGTGCCAGCAGTTCCGGGACTCTTGGGGCATCCGAGCAGTACTTC; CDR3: CASSSGTLGASEQYF
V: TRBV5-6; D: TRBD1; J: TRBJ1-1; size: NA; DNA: TGTGCCAGCAGCTTGGTGGGACAGATCATGAACACTGAAGCTTTCTTT; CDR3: CASSLVGQIMNTEAFF
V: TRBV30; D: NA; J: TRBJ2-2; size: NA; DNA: TGTGCCTGGAGTGTTTGGCAGGGGTTAACCGGGGAGCTGTTTTTT; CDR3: CAWSVWQGLTGELFF
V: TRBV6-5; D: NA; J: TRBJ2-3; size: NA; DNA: TGTGCCAGCAGAGCCCCCAGCACAGATACGCAGTATTTT; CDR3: CASRAPSTDTQYF
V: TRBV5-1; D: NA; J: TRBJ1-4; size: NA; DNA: TGCGCCAGCAGCTTGGGGGACAACCAAAATGAAAAACTGTTTTTT; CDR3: CASSLGDNQNEKLFF